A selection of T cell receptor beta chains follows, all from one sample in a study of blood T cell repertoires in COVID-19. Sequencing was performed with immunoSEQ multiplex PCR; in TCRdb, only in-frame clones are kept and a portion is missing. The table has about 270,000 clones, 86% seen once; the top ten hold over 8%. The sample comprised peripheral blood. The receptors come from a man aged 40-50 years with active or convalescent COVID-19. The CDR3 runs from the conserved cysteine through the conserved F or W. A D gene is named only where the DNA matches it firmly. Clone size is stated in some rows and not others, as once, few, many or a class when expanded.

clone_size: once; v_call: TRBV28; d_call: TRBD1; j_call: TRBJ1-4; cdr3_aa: CASSPTGGGEKLFF; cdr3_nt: TGTGCCAGCAGCCCCACAGGGGGAGGGGAAAAACTGTTTTTT
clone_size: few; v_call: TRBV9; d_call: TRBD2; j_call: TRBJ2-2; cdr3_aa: CASSVASGGAGELFF; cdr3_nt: TGTGCCAGCAGCGTAGCTAGCGGGGGGGCCGGGGAGCTGTTTTTT
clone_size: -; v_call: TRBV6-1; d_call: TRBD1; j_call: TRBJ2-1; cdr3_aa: CASSDPGTGSGEQFF; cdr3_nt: TGTGCCAGCAGTGACCCCGGGACAGGGTCTGGTGAGCAGTTCTTC
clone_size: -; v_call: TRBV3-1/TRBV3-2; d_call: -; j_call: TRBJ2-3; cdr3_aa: CASSQMVDPHTQYF; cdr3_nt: TGTGCCAGCAGCCAAATGGTAGATCCCCATACGCAGTATTTT
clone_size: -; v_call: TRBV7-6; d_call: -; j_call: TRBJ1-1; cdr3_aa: CASSLNKNTEAFF; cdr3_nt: TGTGCCAGCAGCTTAAACAAGAACACTGAAGCTTTCTTT
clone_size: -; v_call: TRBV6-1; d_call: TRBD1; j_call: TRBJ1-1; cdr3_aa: CASSGLRTGQGAGTEAFF; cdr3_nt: TGTGCCAGCAGTGGGCTACGTACGGGACAGGGGGCGGGAACTGAAGCTTTCTTT
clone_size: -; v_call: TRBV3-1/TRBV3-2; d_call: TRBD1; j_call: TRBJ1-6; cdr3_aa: CASSQEGDRDYNSPLHF; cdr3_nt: TGTGCCAGCAGCCAAGAGGGGGACAGGGATTATAATTCACCCCTCCACTTT
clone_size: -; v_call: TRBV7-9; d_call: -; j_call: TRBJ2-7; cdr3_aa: CASSFSNWQSSRDEQYF; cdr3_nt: TGTGCCAGCAGCTTCTCAAACTGGCAGTCATCGCGGGACGAGCAGTACTTC
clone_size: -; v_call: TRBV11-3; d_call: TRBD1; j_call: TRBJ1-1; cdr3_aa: CASSLALGQGAAFF; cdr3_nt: TGTGCCAGCAGCTTAGCTTTGGGACAGGGGGCAGCTTTCTTT
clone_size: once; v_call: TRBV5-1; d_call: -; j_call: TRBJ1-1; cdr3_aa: CASSLTRMSGNTEAFF; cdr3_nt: TGCGCCAGCAGCTTGACCAGAATGTCAGGGAACACTGAAGCTTTCTTT
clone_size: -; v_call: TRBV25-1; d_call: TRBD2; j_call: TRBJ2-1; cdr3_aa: CASTGTSDYNEQFF; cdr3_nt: TGTGCCAGCACGGGGACTAGCGACTACAATGAGCAGTTCTTC
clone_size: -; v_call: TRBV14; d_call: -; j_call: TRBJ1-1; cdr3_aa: CASSQFSDRGTNTEAFF; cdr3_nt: TGTGCCAGCAGCCAATTCAGCGACCGGGGAACGAACACTGAAGCTTTCTTT
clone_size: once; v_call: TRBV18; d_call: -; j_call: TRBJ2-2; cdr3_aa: CASSPVAANTGELFF; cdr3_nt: TGTGCCAGCTCACCGGTGGCGGCTAACACCGGGGAGCTGTTTTTT
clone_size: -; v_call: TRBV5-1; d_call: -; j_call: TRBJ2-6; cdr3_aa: CASSLNLPGGKSGANVLTF; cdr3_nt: TGCGCCAGCAGCTTAAATCTTCCAGGGGGGAAGTCTGGGGCCAACGTCCTGACTTTC
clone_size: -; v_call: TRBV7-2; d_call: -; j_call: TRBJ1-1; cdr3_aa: CASSLDTGRTEAFF; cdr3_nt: TGTGCCAGCAGCTTAGATACAGGGCGCACTGAAGCTTTCTTT
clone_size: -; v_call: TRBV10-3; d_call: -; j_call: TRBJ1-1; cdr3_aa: CAISELAGTTEAFF; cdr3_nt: TGTGCCATCAGTGAGTTGGCGGGCACCACTGAAGCTTTCTTT
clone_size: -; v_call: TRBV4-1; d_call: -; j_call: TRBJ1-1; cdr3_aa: CASSLRGQINTEAFF; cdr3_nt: TGCGCCAGCAGCCTCAGGGGACAAATTAACACTGAAGCTTTCTTT
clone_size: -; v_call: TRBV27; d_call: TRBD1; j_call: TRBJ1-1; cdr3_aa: CASSLSRSPGQGVWNTEAFF; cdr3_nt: TGTGCCAGCAGTTTATCTCGTTCCCCTGGACAGGGCGTTTGGAACACTGAAGCTTTCTTT